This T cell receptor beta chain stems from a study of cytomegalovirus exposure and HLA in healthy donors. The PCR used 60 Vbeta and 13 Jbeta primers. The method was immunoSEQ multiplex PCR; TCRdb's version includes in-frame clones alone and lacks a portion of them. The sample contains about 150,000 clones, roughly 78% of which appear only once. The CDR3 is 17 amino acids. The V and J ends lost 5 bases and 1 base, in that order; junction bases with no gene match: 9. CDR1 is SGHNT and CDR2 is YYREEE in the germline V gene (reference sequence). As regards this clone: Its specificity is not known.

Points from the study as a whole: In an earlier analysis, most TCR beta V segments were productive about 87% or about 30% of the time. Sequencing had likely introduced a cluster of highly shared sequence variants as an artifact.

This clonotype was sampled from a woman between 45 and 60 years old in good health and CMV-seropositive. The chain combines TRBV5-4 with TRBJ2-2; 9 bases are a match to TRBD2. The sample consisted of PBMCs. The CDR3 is CASSSGMTSGNTGELFF. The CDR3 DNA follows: TGTGCCAGCAGTTCGGGTATGACTAGCGGGAACACCGGGGAGCTGTTTTTT.